The rows below give T cell receptor beta chains drawn from one sample of a study of cytomegalovirus exposure and HLA in healthy donors. Sequenced by immunoSEQ multiplex PCR; TCRdb stores in-frame clones only, minus some. Altogether roughly 100,000 clones are present, around four fifths being singletons, with the ten largest covering under 4%. Sample: PBMCs. All receptors come from a female donor in good health and CMV-seropositive. The CDR3 runs from the conserved cysteine through the conserved F or W. A D gene is named only where the DNA matches it firmly. Clone sizes are given selectively: once, few, many, or a class where the clone is expanded.

clone size: .
D gene: .
J gene: TRBJ2-5
V gene: TRBV7-5
CDR3 protein: CVRSLPPSGGGTKYF
CDR3 DNA: TGTGTCAGAAGCTTACCCCCCAGCGGGGGGGGGACTAAGTACTTC

clone size: .
D gene: TRBD1
J gene: TRBJ2-2
V gene: TRBV6-5
CDR3 protein: CASRPGTGSTGELFF
CDR3 DNA: TGTGCCAGCAGACCCGGGACAGGGAGCACCGGGGAGCTGTTTTTT

clone size: .
D gene: .
J gene: TRBJ2-3
V gene: TRBV7-2
CDR3 protein: CASSPRGVGGASTQYF
CDR3 DNA: TGTGCCAGCAGCCCGAGGGGAGTTGGCGGGGCCTCTACGCAGTATTTT

clone size: .
D gene: TRBD1
J gene: TRBJ2-7
V gene: TRBV5-4
CDR3 protein: CASGTGVYEQYF
CDR3 DNA: TGTGCCAGCGGGACAGGGGTCTACGAGCAGTACTTC

clone size: .
D gene: .
J gene: TRBJ2-2
V gene: TRBV27
CDR3 protein: CASRYRASINTGELFF
CDR3 DNA: TGTGCCAGCAGGTACAGGGCATCGATCAACACCGGGGAGCTGTTTTTT

clone size: .
D gene: .
J gene: TRBJ2-5
V gene: TRBV2
CDR3 protein: CASSEDRQETQYF
CDR3 DNA: TGTGCCAGCAGTGAAGACAGACAAGAGACCCAGTACTTC

clone size: .
D gene: .
J gene: TRBJ1-1
V gene: TRBV28
CDR3 protein: CASSTGSEAFF
CDR3 DNA: TGTGCCAGCAGTACCGGGAGTGAAGCTTTCTTT

clone size: few
D gene: .
J gene: TRBJ2-1
V gene: TRBV7-8
CDR3 protein: CASSLGGGWEQFF
CDR3 DNA: TGTGCCAGCAGCTTAGGCGGAGGGTGGGAGCAGTTCTTC

clone size: .
D gene: TRBD2
J gene: TRBJ2-1
V gene: TRBV30
CDR3 protein: CAWTVAGGNEQFF
CDR3 DNA: TGTGCCTGGACGGTTGCGGGAGGAAATGAGCAGTTCTTC

clone size: .
D gene: TRBD1
J gene: TRBJ2-2
V gene: TRBV6-5
CDR3 protein: CASSYRTGGDTGELFF
CDR3 DNA: TGTGCCAGCAGTTATCGGACAGGGGGTGACACCGGGGAGCTGTTTTTT

clone size: .
D gene: TRBD1
J gene: TRBJ1-5
V gene: TRBV5-5
CDR3 protein: CASSGTGADQPQHF
CDR3 DNA: TGTGCCAGCAGCGGTACAGGGGCTGATCAGCCCCAGCATTTT

clone size: .
D gene: .
J gene: TRBJ1-2
V gene: TRBV27
CDR3 protein: CASSLSTGYVYGYTF
CDR3 DNA: TGTGCCAGCAGTTTATCCACAGGGTACGTCTATGGCTACACCTTC

clone size: .
D gene: TRBD1
J gene: TRBJ2-2
V gene: TRBV7-2
CDR3 protein: CASSLDRGAGELFF
CDR3 DNA: TGTGCCAGCAGCTTAGACAGGGGAGCCGGGGAGCTGTTTTTT

clone size: .
D gene: TRBD1
J gene: TRBJ1-2
V gene: TRBV5-6
CDR3 protein: CASSLRQGQGYTF
CDR3 DNA: TGTGCCAGCAGCTTACGACAGGGTCAGGGCTACACCTTC

clone size: .
D gene: TRBD2
J gene: TRBJ2-3
V gene: TRBV2
CDR3 protein: CASRETSGTTDTQYF
CDR3 DNA: TGTGCCAGCAGAGAGACTAGCGGTACCACAGATACGCAGTATTTT

clone size: .
D gene: TRBD1
J gene: TRBJ2-7
V gene: TRBV30
CDR3 protein: CAWSAAPGQGLF
CDR3 DNA: TGTGCCTGGAGCGCCGCCCCGGGACAGGGACTCTTC

clone size: few
D gene: .
J gene: TRBJ1-5
V gene: TRBV30
CDR3 protein: CAWSVLGQPQHF
CDR3 DNA: TGTGCCTGGAGCGTCCTCGGTCAGCCCCAGCATTTT

clone size: .
D gene: .
J gene: TRBJ2-7
V gene: TRBV5-4
CDR3 protein: CASSLGAGAYEQYF
CDR3 DNA: TGTGCCAGCAGCTTGGGCGCCGGGGCCTACGAGCAGTACTTC

clone size: .
D gene: .
J gene: TRBJ2-2
V gene: TRBV11-2
CDR3 protein: CASSADPGTRETGELFF
CDR3 DNA: TGTGCCAGCAGCGCCGACCCCGGGACTCGGGAGACCGGGGAGCTGTTTTTT

clone size: .
D gene: TRBD1
J gene: TRBJ1-2
V gene: TRBV4-1
CDR3 protein: CASSPQGDGYGYTF
CDR3 DNA: TGCGCCAGCAGCCCACAGGGGGACGGCTATGGCTACACCTTC

clone size: .
D gene: .
J gene: TRBJ2-7
V gene: TRBV5-6
CDR3 protein: CASRIASGEQYF
CDR3 DNA: TGTGCCAGCAGGATAGCTTCGGGCGAGCAGTACTTC

clone size: few
D gene: TRBD2
J gene: TRBJ2-1
V gene: TRBV7-2
CDR3 protein: CASSTGTSGINEQFF
CDR3 DNA: TGTGCCAGCAGCACCGGGACTAGCGGGATAAATGAGCAGTTCTTC

clone size: .
D gene: TRBD1
J gene: TRBJ1-2
V gene: TRBV6-1
CDR3 protein: CASSLWGQGDYTF
CDR3 DNA: TGTGCCAGCAGTCTGTGGGGACAGGGTGACTACACCTTC

clone size: .
D gene: .
J gene: TRBJ2-7
V gene: TRBV5-1
CDR3 protein: CASRAGASYEQYF
CDR3 DNA: TGCGCCAGCAGGGCGGGGGCATCCTACGAGCAGTACTTC

clone size: .
D gene: TRBD1
J gene: TRBJ1-4
V gene: TRBV19
CDR3 protein: CASSPLDRDYEKLFF
CDR3 DNA: TGTGCCAGTAGTCCCTTGGACAGGGACTATGAAAAACTGTTTTTT

clone size: few
D gene: .
J gene: TRBJ2-2
V gene: TRBV5-4
CDR3 protein: CASRREGNVGELFF
CDR3 DNA: TGTGCCAGCAGGCGAGAGGGAAACGTCGGGGAGCTGTTTTTT

clone size: .
D gene: TRBD1
J gene: TRBJ2-3
V gene: TRBV5-4
CDR3 protein: CASSAGQGTDTQYF
CDR3 DNA: TGTGCCAGCAGCGCGGGACAGGGGACAGATACGCAGTATTTT

clone size: few
D gene: .
J gene: TRBJ2-5
V gene: TRBV12-5
CDR3 protein: CASGLGHIQETQYF
CDR3 DNA: TGTGCTAGTGGTTTGGGACACATCCAAGAGACCCAGTACTTC

clone size: .
D gene: TRBD1
J gene: TRBJ2-7
V gene: TRBV7-9
CDR3 protein: CASSLLGQAAYEQYF
CDR3 DNA: TGTGCCAGCAGCTTACTGGGACAGGCGGCCTACGAGCAGTACTTC

clone size: .
D gene: .
J gene: TRBJ1-4
V gene: TRBV28
CDR3 protein: CASSLFGQELFF
CDR3 DNA: TGTGCCAGCAGTTTATTTGGGCAGGAACTGTTTTTT

clone size: .
D gene: .
J gene: TRBJ2-7
V gene: TRBV6-5
CDR3 protein: CASRRGNEQYF
CDR3 DNA: TGTGCCAGCAGGAGAGGGAACGAGCAGTACTTC

clone size: .
D gene: .
J gene: TRBJ1-5
V gene: TRBV15
CDR3 protein: CATTAGEGNGNQPQHF
CDR3 DNA: TGTGCCACCACCGCCGGCGAGGGAAACGGGAATCAGCCCCAGCATTTT

clone size: .
D gene: TRBD2
J gene: TRBJ2-7
V gene: TRBV5-8
CDR3 protein: CASSSMGLAGAVLFEQYF
CDR3 DNA: TGTGCCAGCAGCTCGATGGGACTAGCGGGAGCCGTGTTATTCGAGCAGTACTTC

clone size: .
D gene: .
J gene: TRBJ1-5
V gene: TRBV19
CDR3 protein: CASSMSPGAQPQHF
CDR3 DNA: TGTGCCAGTAGTATGAGCCCAGGCGCTCAGCCCCAGCATTTT

clone size: .
D gene: TRBD1
J gene: TRBJ1-2
V gene: TRBV30
CDR3 protein: CAWSSTGDYGYTF
CDR3 DNA: TGTGCCTGGAGTTCTACAGGGGACTATGGCTACACCTTC

clone size: .
D gene: .
J gene: TRBJ2-7
V gene: TRBV6-1
CDR3 protein: CASKTGGRDEQYF
CDR3 DNA: TGTGCCAGCAAAACCGGGGGGCGGGACGAGCAGTACTTC

clone size: .
D gene: .
J gene: TRBJ2-7
V gene: TRBV19
CDR3 protein: CASSIGFDTYYEQYF
CDR3 DNA: TGTGCCAGTAGTATAGGGTTCGACACCTACTACGAGCAGTACTTC

clone size: .
D gene: .
J gene: TRBJ1-1
V gene: TRBV19
CDR3 protein: CASSNPKWNTEAFF
CDR3 DNA: TGTGCCAGTAGTAACCCTAAGTGGAACACTGAAGCTTTCTTT

clone size: .
D gene: TRBD1
J gene: TRBJ2-1
V gene: TRBV2
CDR3 protein: CASRDRDSSYNEQFF
CDR3 DNA: TGTGCCAGCAGAGACCGGGACAGCTCCTACAATGAGCAGTTCTTC

clone size: .
D gene: TRBD1
J gene: TRBJ1-2
V gene: TRBV4-1
CDR3 protein: CASSQTPGQGAFGYTF
CDR3 DNA: TGCGCCAGCAGCCAAACACCGGGACAGGGGGCTTTTGGCTACACCTTC

clone size: .
D gene: .
J gene: TRBJ1-1
V gene: TRBV6-6
CDR3 protein: CASRTPGRNTEAFF
CDR3 DNA: TGTGCCAGCAGAACCCCAGGCCGGAACACTGAAGCTTTCTTT

clone size: .
D gene: .
J gene: TRBJ2-1
V gene: TRBV7-9
CDR3 protein: CASSHVQDSSYNEQFF
CDR3 DNA: TGTGCCAGCAGCCACGTGCAGGACAGCTCCTACAATGAGCAGTTCTTC

clone size: once
D gene: TRBD2
J gene: TRBJ2-1
V gene: TRBV29-1
CDR3 protein: CSVGDLAGGTYNEQFF
CDR3 DNA: TGCAGCGTGGGGGACCTAGCGGGAGGAACCTACAATGAGCAGTTCTTC

clone size: .
D gene: .
J gene: TRBJ2-5
V gene: TRBV20-1
CDR3 protein: CSALEETQYF
CDR3 DNA: TGCAGTGCCCTCGAAGAGACCCAGTACTTC

clone size: .
D gene: .
J gene: TRBJ1-2
V gene: TRBV4-2
CDR3 protein: CASSQEGQTPNYGYTF
CDR3 DNA: TGTGCCAGCAGCCAAGAAGGACAGACGCCTAACTATGGCTACACCTTC